A selection of T cell receptor beta chains follows, all from one sample in a study of CD8+ T cells in alopecia areata. The assay was immunoSEQ multiplex PCR, and TCRdb's table has in-frame clones only and misses some. The repertoire holds about 120,000 clones, with 55% to 60% as singletons. The sequencing used CD4+ T cells sorted from blood, collected at week 24, from a patient treated with tofacitinib. The receptors originated from a human donor with alopecia areata. The CDR3 runs from the conserved cysteine through the conserved F or W. The order of the fields is CDR3 DNA, CDR3 protein, J gene, D gene, clone size, V gene. The D gene is left open where the match is weak. Not every row has a clone size; where given, it reads once, few, many or a size class.

TGTGCCAGCAGTGAAGATGGGGCGGGTGAGACCCAGTACTTC CASSEDGAGETQYF TRBJ2-5 . . TRBV25-1
TGCAGCGTTGATACTAATGAAAAACTGTTTTTT CSVDTNEKLFF TRBJ1-4 . . TRBV29-1
TGTGCCTGGAGTGTGGACAGGACTTTGTCTTCACCCCTCCACTTT CAWSVDRTLSSPLHF TRBJ1-6 TRBD1 . TRBV30
TGTGCCAGCAGCTTGGGGAGCCAAGAGACCCAGTACTTC CASSLGSQETQYF TRBJ2-5 . . TRBV7-2
TGTGCCAGCAGCCAACAGGGCAATGAGCAGTTCTTC CASSQQGNEQFF TRBJ2-1 . . TRBV5-4
TGTGCAAGTCGCTCTAAGGGGACTAGCGAGCAGTACTTC CASRSKGTSEQYF TRBJ2-7 . few TRBV12-2
TGTGCCAGCAGCAACGGGGACAGGCCTTTCTTT CASSNGDRPFF TRBJ1-1 TRBD1 . TRBV7-9
TGTGCCAGCAGACAGGGTGGGCCCTACAATGAGCAGTTCTTC CASRQGGPYNEQFF TRBJ2-1 . . TRBV25-1
TGCGCCAGCAGCCAAGTAATCGCCCTAGGCTACAATGAGCAGTTCTTC CASSQVIALGYNEQFF TRBJ2-1 . . TRBV4-1
TGTGCCAGCAGTTTAGCGGGGGGCCCGAGTCAAGAGACCCAGTACTTC CASSLAGGPSQETQYF TRBJ2-5 TRBD2 . TRBV25-1
TGTGCCAGCAGTTACTCGCAGGGGCCTTTCACTGAAGCTTTCTTT CASSYSQGPFTEAFF TRBJ1-1 . . TRBV6-6
TGCGCCAGCAGCGGCATATCGGCAGACTCACCCCTCCACTTT CASSGISADSPLHF TRBJ1-6 . few TRBV5-1
TGCAGCGCCGCCAAGGACGGCAACCCTTACACAGAAGCTTTCTTT CSAAKDGNPYTEAFF TRBJ1-1 . . TRBV29-1
TGTGCCAGCAGTTACCAGGGTTACAATTCACCCCTCCACTTT CASSYQGYNSPLHF TRBJ1-6 . few TRBV6-5
TGTGCCAGCAGCGGACATTCCGACCCATCCCGGGGCGAGCAGTACTTC CASSGHSDPSRGEQYF TRBJ2-7 . . TRBV7-9
TGTGCCAGCAGCTTAGAGACTGAAGCTTTCTTT CASSLETEAFF TRBJ1-1 . few TRBV7-9
TGTGCCAGCAGCAGATGGACTAGCGAAGGGTACGAGCAGTACTTC CASSRWTSEGYEQYF TRBJ2-7 TRBD2 . TRBV7-2
TGTGCCAGCACCCCTGGGGCAGGGGAGACCCAGTACTTC CASTPGAGETQYF TRBJ2-5 . . TRBV27
TGTGCCAGCAGCCAAGATCGGGCGAGGACAGGGACGACAGATACGCAGTATTTT CASSQDRARTGTTDTQYF TRBJ2-3 TRBD1 many TRBV4-2
TGCGCCAGCAGCTTTTCGCCGGGACAGGGACAGAACACTGAAGCTTTCTTT CASSFSPGQGQNTEAFF TRBJ1-1 TRBD1 . TRBV5-1
TGTGCCACCGGCCCTGTTCAAGAGACCCAGTACTTC CATGPVQETQYF TRBJ2-5 . . TRBV15
TGCGCCAGCAGCCAAGATAGTCTAGCGGGCTCCAACACCGGGGAGCTGTTTTTT CASSQDSLAGSNTGELFF TRBJ2-2 TRBD2 . TRBV4-3
TGTGCCAGCAGCTTGGTCGCTAGCGGAAATGAGCAGTTCTTC CASSLVASGNEQFF TRBJ2-1 TRBD2 . TRBV5-4
TGTGCCACCAGCATCGGGGCAGGGGGCAATCAGCCCCAGCATTTT CATSIGAGGNQPQHF TRBJ1-5 . . TRBV15
TGCGCCAGCAGCCCGACAGGGATCTATCAGCCCCAGCATTTT CASSPTGIYQPQHF TRBJ1-5 TRBD1 . TRBV4-1
TGTGCCAGCAGCTACAGGGGAGGGCGCGCAGATACGCAGTATTTT CASSYRGGRADTQYF TRBJ2-3 . . TRBV5-4
TGTGCCAGCAGCTTAGGGCGATCTAGCTCCTACGAGCAGTACTTC CASSLGRSSSYEQYF TRBJ2-7 . . TRBV7-8
TGTGCCAGCAGTGAGACAGGGGGCCAAGAGACCCAGTACTTC CASSETGGQETQYF TRBJ2-5 TRBD1 few TRBV6-1
TGTGCCAGTAGTATTGGGGACAGGGGGAACTACGAGCAGTACTTC CASSIGDRGNYEQYF TRBJ2-7 TRBD1 . TRBV19
TGTGCCAGCAGTGAAGGGGCAAACACTGAAGCTTTCTTT CASSEGANTEAFF TRBJ1-1 . . TRBV2
TGTGCCAGCAGCCAAGGGGGTGATAATGAAAAACTGTTTTTT CASSQGGDNEKLFF TRBJ1-4 . . TRBV6-6
TGTGCCAGCAGCGAGGCAGGGACCACCGGGGAGCTGTTTTTT CASSEAGTTGELFF TRBJ2-2 . . TRBV7-9
TGTGCCAGCAGCTTAGGAGGGGTCAGGACCTACAATGAGCAGTTCTTC CASSLGGVRTYNEQFF TRBJ2-1 . many TRBV7-2
TGTGCCAGCAGCCTCGGCACAGATACGCAGTATTTT CASSLGTDTQYF TRBJ2-3 . . TRBV7-6
TGTGCCTGGGCCCCAGGGGGGACAGGGTCGTACGAGCAGTACTTC CAWAPGGTGSYEQYF TRBJ2-7 TRBD1 . TRBV30
TGTGCCAGCAGTTCACCCCGGGACAGGAATCAGCCCCAGCATTTT CASSSPRDRNQPQHF TRBJ1-5 TRBD1 few TRBV27
TGCAGCGTTGAAGCAGGGGGCGCATATGATACGCAGTATTTT CSVEAGGAYDTQYF TRBJ2-3 TRBD1 few TRBV29-1
TGCGCCAGCAGCCAAGGTTTTGACCCGTACAATGAGCAGTTCTTC CASSQGFDPYNEQFF TRBJ2-1 . few TRBV4-1
TGTGCCAGCAGTTCCCTCCCGGGCAACCCCTACGAGCAGTACTTC CASSSLPGNPYEQYF TRBJ2-7 . few TRBV27
TGTGCCAGCTCATCGTCCAGGGTAGAGCAGTACTTC CASSSSRVEQYF TRBJ2-7 . few TRBV18
TGTGCCAGCTCCCCGGCAGGGGTTGGAAACACCATATATTTT CASSPAGVGNTIYF TRBJ1-3 . . TRBV6-1
TGTGCCAGCACTAGGACAGCGTCCTACGAGCAGTACTTC CASTRTASYEQYF TRBJ2-7 . . TRBV6-5
TGTGCCAGCATGCGTCGTAGCGGGGGGGCGGGTGAGCAGTTCTTC CASMRRSGGAGEQFF TRBJ2-1 TRBD2 . TRBV4-2
TGTGCCAGCTCACCTACCGGGACAGATTATGGCTACACCTTC CASSPTGTDYGYTF TRBJ1-2 TRBD1 . TRBV18
TGCGCCAGCAGCCAAACCATCCAGGGGGTAGCTTTCTTT CASSQTIQGVAFF TRBJ1-1 TRBD1 few TRBV4-3
TGTGCCAGCAGCTTAGATTGGAGCGAGCAGTACTTC CASSLDWSEQYF TRBJ2-7 . . TRBV11-2
TGTGCCAGCAGCGTGGATACAGTGGGTAGGGGCTACACCTTC CASSVDTVGRGYTF TRBJ1-2 . . TRBV9
TGTGCCAGCAGTCAACAGGGTAGCAATCAGCCCCAGCATTTT CASSQQGSNQPQHF TRBJ1-5 . . TRBV2
TGTGCCAGCAGTGAACATGACATGGGCTCTGGAAACACCATATATTTT CASSEHDMGSGNTIYF TRBJ1-3 . . TRBV6-1
TGTGCCAGCAGCTCAATCCGGGACAGGGCAGAGGATAACTATGGCTACACCTTC CASSSIRDRAEDNYGYTF TRBJ1-2 TRBD1 . TRBV11-2
TGTGCCAGCAGCGCCTCAGGGGGCAATTATCAGCCCCAGCATTTT CASSASGGNYQPQHF TRBJ1-5 TRBD1 . TRBV7-2
TGCAGTGCTAGACCTGGCGGTACGCAGTATTTT CSARPGGTQYF TRBJ2-3 . . TRBV20-1
TGCGCCAGCAGCCAAGAAGCGGGAGTTCAAGAGACCCAGTACTTC CASSQEAGVQETQYF TRBJ2-5 TRBD2 . TRBV4-3
TGTGCCTGGAGTTCAGGGTGGAATCAGCCCCAGCATTTT CAWSSGWNQPQHF TRBJ1-5 . . TRBV30
TGTGCCAGCAGTTACAGGGAGGGGGTCGGGTCTCCACCCCTCCACTTT CASSYREGVGSPPLHF TRBJ1-6 . . TRBV6-5
TGCGCCAGCAGCCAGGATTTTAATCAGCCCCAGCATTTT CASSQDFNQPQHF TRBJ1-5 . few TRBV4-3
TGTGCCAGCAGCTTAGTGTTCTCCGGGACAGGGGGTTACGAGCAGTACTTC CASSLVFSGTGGYEQYF TRBJ2-7 TRBD1 . TRBV7-8
TGCCGAACCCAGGCGACCGGGGAGCTGTTTTTT CRTQATGELFF TRBJ2-2 . . TRBV20-1
TGTGCCAGCATTCCCGGGACAGGGAGTAAGACCCAGTACTTC CASIPGTGSKTQYF TRBJ2-5 TRBD1 . TRBV7-2